This T cell receptor beta chain was recovered during a study of T cell responses to AZD1222 COVID-19 vaccine. The study pooled second doses at about 4 or about 12 weeks. Here immunoSEQ multiplex PCR was the method, and the copy in TCRdb shows in-frame clones only, minus some. The top ten hold 6.5% to 8.5% of the sample, which has under 95,000 clones, 88% seen once. The CDR3 runs 15 residues. V lost 8 bases to trimming and J lost 0 bases, with 11 bases between them. Germline CDR1 is MDHEN and CDR2 is SYDVKM. The source is an adult who received the AZD1222 COVID-19 vaccine. The specimen was peripheral blood, collected 28 days after the second AZD1222 dose. The chain joins TRBV28 to TRBJ1-6; no clear D gene. CDR3 nucleotide sequence: TGTGCCAGCGGCAGAGTAAGCTCCTATAATTCACCCCTCCACTTT. Translation: CASGRVSSYNSPLHF. The complete variable domain, with remaining parts taken from reference TRBV28 and TRBJ1-6, reads DVKVTQSSRYLVKRTGEKVFLECVQDMDHENMFWYRQDPGLGLRLIYFSYDVKMKEKGDIPEGYSVSREKKERFSLILESASTNQTSMYLCASGRVSSYNSPLHFGNGTRLTVT.